This T cell receptor (beta chain) was retrieved from a study of blood T cell repertoires in COVID-19. The trim removed 2 bases at V and 4 bases at J, leaving 7 bases unmatched. CDR3 length: 15 amino acids. Looked up from germline, CDR1 is MNHEY and CDR2 is SVGAGI. Source study methods: Amplification of reference gene primers provided the estimated nucleated cell counts. Sequencing used immunoSEQ multiplex PCR; TCRdb keeps in-frame clones, though not all of them. V, J and clone size were drawn from that table, and D and trimming were deduced from the DNA. The repertoire holds around 140,000 clones, with 80% to 90% as singletons.

The V and J genes are TRBV6-5 and TRBJ2-7; 8 nucleotides agree with TRBD2. This receptor was identified in a man in his fifties or sixties with active or convalescent COVID-19. The specimen was peripheral blood. The CDR3: CASSYTPGGRYEQYF. CDR3 DNA sequence: TGTGCCAGCAGTTACACCCCCGGCGGGAGGTACGAGCAGTACTTC.